This TCR beta chain was found in a study of post-analysis software for immune sequencing data. General study findings and limits: Patients carried four or five TRBV segments more frequently than controls did, and TRBV5-6, TRBV5-1 and TRBV20-1 were among them.

Comment on this clonotype: Its target is not known.

V was shortened by 9 bases and J by 10 bases, with 8 bases between the two germline ends. CDR1 and CDR2 (germline): KGHDR, SFDVKD. The CDR3 has 9 amino acids. Built from TCR beta cDNA, the libraries had unique molecular identifiers in them. TCRdb reprocessed the PCR reads with MiXCR, giving one entry per CDR3 protein. Of some 700,000 distinct CDR3 sequences in the sample, approximately 59% were seen once. The origin of this receptor is a girl aged 2 to 10 with multiple sclerosis. Sequencing was carried out using blood. The chain has TRBV24-1 and TRBJ1-1; D remains ambiguous. Here the CDR3 reads CATLVRAFF. The CDR3 nucleotides are TGTGCCACCCTCGTTAGAGCTTTCTTT.